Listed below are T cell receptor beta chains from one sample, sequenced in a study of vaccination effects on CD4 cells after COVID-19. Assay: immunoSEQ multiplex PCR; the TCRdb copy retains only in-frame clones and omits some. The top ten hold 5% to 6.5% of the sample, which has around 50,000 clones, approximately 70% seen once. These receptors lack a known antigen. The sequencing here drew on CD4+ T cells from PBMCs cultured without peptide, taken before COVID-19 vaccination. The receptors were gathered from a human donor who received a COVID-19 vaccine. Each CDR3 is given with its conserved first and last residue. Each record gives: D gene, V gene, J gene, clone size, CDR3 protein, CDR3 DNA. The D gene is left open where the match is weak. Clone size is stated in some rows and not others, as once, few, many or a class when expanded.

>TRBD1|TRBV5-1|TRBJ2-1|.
CASSLPGTGHNEQFF
TGCGCCAGCAGCTTACCCGGGACAGGGCACAATGAGCAGTTCTTC
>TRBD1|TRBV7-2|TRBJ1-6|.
CASSSGQGRGSPLHF
TGTGCCAGCAGCTCAGGACAGGGGAGAGGTTCACCCCTCCACTTT
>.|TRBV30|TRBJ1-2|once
CAWSVLRGPGYGYTF
TGTGCCTGGAGTGTACTGCGAGGGCCAGGCTATGGCTACACCTTC
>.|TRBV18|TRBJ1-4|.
CASSPMSLSGTNEKLFF
TGTGCCAGCTCACCAATGTCCCTAAGCGGAACTAATGAAAAACTGTTTTTT
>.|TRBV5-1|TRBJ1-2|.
CASSPEPLYYGYTF
TGCGCCAGCAGCCCCGAGCCATTGTACTATGGCTACACCTTC
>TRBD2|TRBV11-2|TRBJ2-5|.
CASSLGLAGGQGETQYF
TGTGCCAGCAGCCTCGGACTAGCGGGAGGACAAGGGGAGACCCAGTACTTC
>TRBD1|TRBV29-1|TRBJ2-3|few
CSVSGGRYTDTQYF
TGCAGCGTCTCAGGGGGCAGGTACACAGATACGCAGTATTTT
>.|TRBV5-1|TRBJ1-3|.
CASSLGRRGVSSGNTIYF
TGCGCCAGCAGCTTAGGGCGAAGAGGGGTTTCTTCTGGAAACACCATATATTTT
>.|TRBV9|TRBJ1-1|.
CASSAGPNTEAFF
TGTGCCAGCAGCGCGGGACCGAACACTGAAGCTTTCTTT
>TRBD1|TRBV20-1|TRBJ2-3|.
CSATEWDRGLGTQYF
TGCAGTGCTACTGAGTGGGACAGGGGGTTGGGAACGCAGTATTTT
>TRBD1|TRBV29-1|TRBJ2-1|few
CSVGTGTAYNEQFF
TGCAGCGTTGGGACCGGGACAGCCTACAATGAGCAGTTCTTC
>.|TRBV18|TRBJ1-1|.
CALRPNQGTEAFF
TGTGCCCTTAGACCCAACCAGGGCACTGAAGCTTTCTTT
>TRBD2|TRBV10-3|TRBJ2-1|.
CAIASGRNYNEQFF
TGTGCCATCGCTAGCGGGAGGAACTACAATGAGCAGTTCTTC
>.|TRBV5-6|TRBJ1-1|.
CASSFDAGEAFF
TGTGCCAGCAGCTTCGACGCTGGTGAAGCTTTCTTT
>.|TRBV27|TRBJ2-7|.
CASRENGAYEQYF
TGTGCCAGCAGGGAAAACGGGGCGTACGAGCAGTACTTC
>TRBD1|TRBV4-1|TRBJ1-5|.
CASSHPTRDRGQPQHF
TGCGCCAGCAGCCACCCCACCCGGGACAGGGGCCAGCCCCAGCATTTT
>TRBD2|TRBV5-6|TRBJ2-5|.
CASSWGGGETQYF
TGTGCCAGCAGCTGGGGGGGTGGAGAGACCCAGTACTTC
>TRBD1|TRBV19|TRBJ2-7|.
CASAQGASYEQYF
TGTGCCAGTGCACAGGGGGCCTCCTACGAGCAGTACTTC
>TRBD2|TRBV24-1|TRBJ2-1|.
CATSDWGLADSYNEQFF
TGTGCCACCAGTGATTGGGGACTAGCGGACTCCTACAATGAGCAGTTCTTC
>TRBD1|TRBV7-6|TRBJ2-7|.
CASSSQIPGQGYEQYF
TGTGCCAGCAGCTCCCAGATACCGGGACAGGGCTACGAGCAGTACTTC
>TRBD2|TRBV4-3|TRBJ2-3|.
CASSRTRLTDTQYF
TGCGCCAGCAGCCGGACTAGACTCACAGATACGCAGTATTTT
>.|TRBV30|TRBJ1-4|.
CAWSVLPPRTAANEKLFF
TGTGCCTGGAGTGTACTCCCCCCTCGGACAGCGGCTAATGAAAAACTGTTTTTT
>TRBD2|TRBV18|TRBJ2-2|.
CASSSTLAGDVGGELFF
TGTGCCAGCTCATCCACCCTAGCGGGAGATGTAGGCGGGGAGCTGTTTTTT
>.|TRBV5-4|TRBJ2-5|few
CASSFGGGETQYF
TGTGCCAGCAGCTTCGGAGGGGGGGAGACCCAGTACTTC
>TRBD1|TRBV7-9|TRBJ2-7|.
CASADRGAYEQYF
TGTGCCAGCGCGGACAGGGGAGCTTACGAGCAGTACTTC
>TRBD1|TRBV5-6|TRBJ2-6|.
CASSLGTGEWAGANVLTF
TGTGCCAGCAGCTTGGGGACAGGGGAATGGGCTGGGGCCAACGTCCTGACTTTC
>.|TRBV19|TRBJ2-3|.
CASSIIGEDTQYF
TGTGCCAGTAGTATTATAGGGGAGGATACGCAGTATTTT
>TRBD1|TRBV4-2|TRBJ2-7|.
CASSQGMDRGYEQYF
TGTGCCAGCAGCCAGGGGATGGACAGGGGCTACGAGCAGTACTTC
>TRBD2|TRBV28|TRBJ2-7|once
CASSSHSGRGYEQYF
TGTGCCAGCAGCTCCCATAGCGGGAGGGGCTACGAGCAGTACTTC
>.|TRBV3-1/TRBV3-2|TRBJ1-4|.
CASSQGTGWGEKLFF
TGTGCCAGCAGCCAAGGAACAGGGTGGGGTGAAAAACTGTTTTTT
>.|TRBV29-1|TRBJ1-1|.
CSVQNLGTEAFF
TGCAGCGTCCAAAACCTGGGCACTGAAGCTTTCTTT
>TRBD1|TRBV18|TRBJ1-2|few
CASSPSTGEGYTF
TGTGCCAGCTCACCCTCGACAGGGGAGGGCTACACCTTC
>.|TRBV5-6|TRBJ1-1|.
CASSLPGTNTEAFF
TGTGCCAGCAGCTTACCCGGGACGAACACTGAAGCTTTCTTT
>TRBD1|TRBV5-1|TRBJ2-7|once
CASSPWTGPNYEQYF
TGCGCCAGCAGCCCCTGGACAGGGCCCAACTACGAGCAGTACTTC
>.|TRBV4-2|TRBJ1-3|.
CASSLQRSSGNTIYF
TGTGCCAGCAGCCTTCAGCGAAGCTCTGGAAACACCATATATTTT
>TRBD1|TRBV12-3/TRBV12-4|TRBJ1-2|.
CASSRSTGYGYTF
TGTGCCAGCAGTCGGTCGACAGGGTATGGCTACACCTTC
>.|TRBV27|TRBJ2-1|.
CASSWERGGGNEQFF
TGTGCCAGCAGTTGGGAGCGGGGAGGGGGCAATGAGCAGTTCTTC
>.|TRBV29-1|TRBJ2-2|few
CSVDTSNTGELFF
TGCAGCGTGGACACTTCGAACACCGGGGAGCTGTTTTTT
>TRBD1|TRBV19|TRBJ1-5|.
CASRAPRQGVGNQPQHF
TGTGCCAGTAGGGCACCCCGACAGGGTGTGGGCAATCAGCCCCAGCATTTT
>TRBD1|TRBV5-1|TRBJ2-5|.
CASSLATGKETQYF
TGCGCCAGCAGCTTGGCGACAGGGAAAGAGACCCAGTACTTC
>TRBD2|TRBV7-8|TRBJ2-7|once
CASRELAGGYEQYF
TGTGCCAGCAGGGAGCTAGCGGGGGGGTACGAGCAGTACTTC
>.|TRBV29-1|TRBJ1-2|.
CSAQRADYYGYTF
TGCAGCGCCCAACGGGCGGATTACTATGGCTACACCTTC